This TCR beta chain was found in a study of cytomegalovirus exposure and HLA in healthy donors. The study ran its PCR with 60 Vbeta and 13 Jbeta primers. Using immunoSEQ multiplex PCR, the repertoire was profiled, and TCRdb retains in-frame clones only, with some absent. The sample has roughly 140,000 clones, roughly 80% seen once. V lost 5 bases, J lost 0 bases, and 5 bases stayed unmatched. CDR1 MDHEN and CDR2 SYDVKM come from the germline V gene. The length of the CDR3 is 17 residues. Study-level findings and limits: What a later analysis reportedly showed was that an Asian-associated ancestry cluster had fewer N-insertions than the approximately 700-donor mean. Testing in vitro showed a few CMV-associated chains specific for CMV antigens. In a later analysis, a missense DCLRE1C variant was linked to TCR beta V- and J-gene trimming.

A note on this clone: Its antigen is currently unknown.

This TCR was recovered from a woman aged 40 to 50 in good health and CMV-seropositive. Specimen: PBMCs. The rearrangement links TRBV28 to TRBJ2-2; 11 bases align to TRBD2. CDR3 sequence reads: CASSPRTSGSNTGELFF. CDR3 nucleotide sequence: TGTGCCAGCAGTCCCAGGACTAGCGGGTCGAACACCGGGGAGCTGTTTTTT.